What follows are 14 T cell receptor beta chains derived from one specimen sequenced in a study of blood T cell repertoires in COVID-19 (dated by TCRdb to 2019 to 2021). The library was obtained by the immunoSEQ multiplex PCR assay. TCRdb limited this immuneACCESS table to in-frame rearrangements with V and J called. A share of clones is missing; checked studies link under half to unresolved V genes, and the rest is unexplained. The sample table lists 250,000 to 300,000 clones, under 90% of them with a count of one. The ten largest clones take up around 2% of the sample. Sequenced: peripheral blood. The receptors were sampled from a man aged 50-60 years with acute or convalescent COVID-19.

In nucleotides, the CDR3 is TGTGCCAGCAGCCAAGGGGCCGGGACAGTTAGCACAGATACGCAGTATTTT. Translation: CASSQGAGTVSTDTQYF. The V call is TRBV4-2, the J call TRBJ2-3; 7 nucleotides match TRBD1. Trimming at V came to 1 base and at J to 0 bases, leaving 7 bases not matched to a gene. The CDR3 contains 17 residues. Germline CDR1 and CDR2: LGHNA and YNFKEQ.

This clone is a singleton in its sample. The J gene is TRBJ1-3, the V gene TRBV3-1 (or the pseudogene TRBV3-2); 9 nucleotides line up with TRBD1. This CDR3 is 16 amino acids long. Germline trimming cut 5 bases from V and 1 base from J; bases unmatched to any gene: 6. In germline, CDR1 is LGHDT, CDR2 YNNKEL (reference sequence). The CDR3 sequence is CASSTSGTGSGNTIYF. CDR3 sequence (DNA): TGTGCCAGCAGCACCTCCGGGACAGGGTCTGGAAACACCATATATTTT.

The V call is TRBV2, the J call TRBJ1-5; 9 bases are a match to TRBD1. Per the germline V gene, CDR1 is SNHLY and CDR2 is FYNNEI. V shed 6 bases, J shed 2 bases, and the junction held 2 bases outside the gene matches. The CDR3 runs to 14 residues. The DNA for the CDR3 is TGTGCCAGCAGCGGGGACAGGGGCAATCAGCCCCAGCATTTT. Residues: CASSGDRGNQPQHF.

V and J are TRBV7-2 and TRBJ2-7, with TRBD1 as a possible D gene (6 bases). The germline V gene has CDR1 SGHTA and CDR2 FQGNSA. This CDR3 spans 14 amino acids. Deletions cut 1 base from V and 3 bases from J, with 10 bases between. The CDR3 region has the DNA TGTGCCAGCAGCTTAGGGCAGGGGAACTACGAGCAGTACTTC. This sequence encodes CASSLGQGNYEQYF.

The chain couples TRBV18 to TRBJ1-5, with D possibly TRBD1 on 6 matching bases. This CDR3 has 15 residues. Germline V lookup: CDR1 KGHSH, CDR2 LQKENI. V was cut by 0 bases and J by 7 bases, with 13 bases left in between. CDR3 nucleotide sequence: TGTGCCAGCTCACCACCCGCCAGGGGAGAACAGCCCCAGCATTTT. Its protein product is CASSPPARGEQPQHF.

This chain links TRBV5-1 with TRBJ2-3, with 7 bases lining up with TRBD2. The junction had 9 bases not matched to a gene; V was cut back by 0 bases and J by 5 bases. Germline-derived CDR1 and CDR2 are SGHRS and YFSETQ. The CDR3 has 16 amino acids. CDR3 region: CASSLGLAASVDTQYF. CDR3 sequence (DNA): TGCGCCAGCAGCTTGGGGCTAGCGGCGTCGGTAGATACGCAGTATTTT.

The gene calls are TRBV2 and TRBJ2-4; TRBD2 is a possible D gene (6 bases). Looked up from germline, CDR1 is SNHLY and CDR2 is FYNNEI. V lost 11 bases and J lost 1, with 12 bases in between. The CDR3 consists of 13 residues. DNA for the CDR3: TGTGCCGGGGGGTTAGGGGCCAAAAACATTCAGTACTTC. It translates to CAGGLGAKNIQYF.

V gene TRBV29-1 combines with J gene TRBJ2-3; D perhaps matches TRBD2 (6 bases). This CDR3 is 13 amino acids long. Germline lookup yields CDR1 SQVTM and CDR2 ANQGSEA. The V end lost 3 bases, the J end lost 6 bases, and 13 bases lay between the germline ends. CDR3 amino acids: CSVEGPREDTQYF. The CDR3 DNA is TGCAGCGTTGAGGGGCCTCGGGAGGATACGCAGTATTTT.

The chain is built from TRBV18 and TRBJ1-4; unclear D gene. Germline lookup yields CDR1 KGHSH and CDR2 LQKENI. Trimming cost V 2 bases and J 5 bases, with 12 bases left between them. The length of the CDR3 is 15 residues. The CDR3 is CASSPNLLRNEKLFF. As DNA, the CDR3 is TGTGCCAGCTCACCAAATCTTCTACGGAATGAAAAACTGTTTTTT.

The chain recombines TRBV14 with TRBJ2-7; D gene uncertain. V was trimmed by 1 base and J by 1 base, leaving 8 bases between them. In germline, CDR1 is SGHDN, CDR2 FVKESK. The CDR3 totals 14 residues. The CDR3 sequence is CASSQVGRSYEQYF. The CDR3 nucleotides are TGTGCCAGCAGCCAAGTTGGCAGATCCTACGAGCAGTACTTC.

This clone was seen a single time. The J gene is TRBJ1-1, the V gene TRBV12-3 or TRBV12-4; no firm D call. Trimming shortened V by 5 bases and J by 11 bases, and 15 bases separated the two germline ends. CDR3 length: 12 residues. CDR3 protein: CASSPQVPGAFF. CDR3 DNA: TGTGCCAGCAGTCCTCAGGTACCGGGGGCTTTCTTT.

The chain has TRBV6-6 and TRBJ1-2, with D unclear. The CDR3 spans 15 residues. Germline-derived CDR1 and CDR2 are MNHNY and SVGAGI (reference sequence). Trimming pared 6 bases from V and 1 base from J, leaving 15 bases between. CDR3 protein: CASSPRGDFNYGYTF. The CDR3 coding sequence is TGTGCCAGCAGCCCCCGCGGGGATTTTAACTATGGCTACACCTTC.

This CDR3 is CASSSPRTGGDQPQHF. DNA for the CDR3: TGTGCCAGTAGTAGTCCTAGGACAGGGGGGGATCAGCCCCAGCATTTT. The V call is TRBV19, the J call TRBJ1-5, with TRBD1 identical over 10 bases. V lost 4 bases, J lost 5 bases, and 8 bases stayed unmatched. From germline, CDR1 is LNHDA and CDR2 SQIVND (reference sequence). This CDR3 spans 16 amino acids.

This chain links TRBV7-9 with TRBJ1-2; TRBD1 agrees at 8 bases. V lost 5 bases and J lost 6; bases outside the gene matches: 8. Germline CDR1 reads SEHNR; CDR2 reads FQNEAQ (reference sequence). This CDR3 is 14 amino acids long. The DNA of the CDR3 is TGTGCCAGCAGCCCAATGGACAGGGCCCATGGCTACACCTTC. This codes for CASSPMDRAHGYTF. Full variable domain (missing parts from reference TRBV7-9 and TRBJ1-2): DTGVSQNPRHKITKRGQNVTFRCDPISEHNRLYWYRQTLGQGPEFLTYFQNEAQLEKSRLLSDRFSAERPKGSFSTLEIQRTEQGDSAMYLCASSPMDRAHGYTFGSGTRLTVV.